The clone carrying this TCR beta chain was observed many times. Its antigen is as yet unknown. This CDR3 contains 13 residues. Trimming cost V 7 bases and J 5 bases, with 12 bases left between them. The germline V gene encodes CDR1 SNHLY and CDR2 FYNNEI. These data are taken from a study of cytomegalovirus exposure and HLA in healthy donors. Overall study: In a later analysis, the roughly 130 validation repertoires were reported to have used the same platform as the approximately 700 first-cohort repertoires. Findings and caveats of the study: The study labeled 150 to 200 TCR beta chains cytomegalovirus-associated.

From the 120-subject validation cohort, which was separate from the approximately 720-subject first cohort, the donors were drawn. Here immunoSEQ multiplex PCR was the method, and the copy in TCRdb shows in-frame clones only, minus some. The table has approximately 150,000 clones, approximately 88% seen once; the top ten hold approximately 10%. The source is a man aged 25 to 45 in good health and CMV-seropositive. The sample taken for sequencing was PBMCs. The chain employs TRBV2 and TRBJ1-5; D gene ambiguous. The CDR3 DNA sequence: TGTGCCAGCAACAACGCCGGGTATCAGCCCCAGCATTTT. It translates to CASNNAGYQPQHF. Filled out from reference TRBV2 and TRBJ1-5, the complete variable domain reads EPEVTQTPSHQVTQMGQEVILRCVPISNHLYFYWYRQILGQKVEFLVSFYNNEISEKSEIFDDQFSVERPDGSNFTLKIRSTKLEDSAMYFCASNNAGYQPQHFGDGTRLSIL.